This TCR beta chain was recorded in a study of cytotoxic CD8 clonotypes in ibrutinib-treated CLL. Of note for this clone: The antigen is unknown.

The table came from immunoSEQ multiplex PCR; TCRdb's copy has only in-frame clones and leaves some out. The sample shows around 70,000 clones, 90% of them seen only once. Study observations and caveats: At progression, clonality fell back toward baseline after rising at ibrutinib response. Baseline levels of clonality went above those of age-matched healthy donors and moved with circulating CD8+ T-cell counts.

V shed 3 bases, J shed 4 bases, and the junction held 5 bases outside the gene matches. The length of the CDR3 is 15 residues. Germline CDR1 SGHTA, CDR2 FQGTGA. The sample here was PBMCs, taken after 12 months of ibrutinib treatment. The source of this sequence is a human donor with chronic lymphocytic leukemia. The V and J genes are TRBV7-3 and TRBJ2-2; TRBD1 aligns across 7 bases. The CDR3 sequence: CASSFIGQATGELFF. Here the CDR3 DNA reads TGTGCCAGCAGCTTCATCGGACAGGCCACCGGGGAGCTGTTTTTT.